What follows are 31 T cell receptor beta chains derived from one specimen sequenced in a study of OX40 agonist ivuxolimab in advanced cancers. Sequencing was performed with immunoSEQ multiplex PCR; in TCRdb, only in-frame clones are kept and a portion is missing. The sample has 98,000 or so clones, about 80% seen once. The sample here was CD4+ or CD8+ T cells sorted from blood, taken in a trial of the OX40 agonist ivuxolimab. The source is an adult with an advanced solid tumor such as melanoma, head and neck, liver or kidney cancer.

The chain couples TRBV7-3 to TRBJ1-3; D is perhaps TRBD1 (5 bases). CDR1 is SGHTA, CDR2 FQGTGA, per germline. V lost 0 bases and J 8 bases, leaving 14 bases between the germline ends. The CDR3 is 15 residues long. The CDR3 region is CASSLTGGEPDTIYF. The CDR3 DNA is TGTGCCAGCAGCTTAACGGGGGGTGAGCCTGACACCATATATTTT.

This chain joins TRBV6-5 and TRBJ2-2; D may be TRBD1 or TRBD2 (5 bases each). The germline V and J ends were trimmed by 6 bases and 8 bases, with 16 bases remaining between them. The V gene's germline CDR1 is MNHEY and CDR2 SVGAGI. This CDR3 is built from 14 residues. As DNA, the CDR3 is TGTGCCAGCAGGGGGACGACCGGATTGGGGGAGCTGTTTTTT. The encoded protein is CASRGTTGLGELFF.

This chain uses TRBV18 with TRBJ1-1, with TRBD1 as a possible D gene (6 bases). Germline V gene data show CDR1 as KGHSH and CDR2 as LQKENI. V lost 4 bases to trimming and J lost 7 bases, with 19 bases between them. This CDR3 is built from 15 residues. CDR3 DNA: TGTGCCAGCTCACTCGGACAGCCCCCGGGTAGTGAAGCTTTCTTT. It translates to CASSLGQPPGSEAFF.

The rearrangement links TRBV30 to TRBJ2-7; 7 bases agree with TRBD1. This CDR3 comprises 11 residues. V lost 0 bases, J lost 12 bases, and 5 bases stayed unmatched. Germline V lookup: CDR1 GTSNPN, CDR2 SVGIG (reference sequence). This chain's CDR3 is CAWSVDRVGYF. The CDR3 DNA is TGTGCCTGGAGTGTCGACAGGGTTGGGTACTTC.

The rearrangement uses TRBV7-2 and TRBJ2-7; TRBD1 matches at 12 bases. CDR3 length: 14 residues. Germline V CDR1 and CDR2: SGHTA, FQGNSA. V lost 6 bases, J lost 6 bases, and 6 bases stayed unmatched. The chain's CDR3 is CASSRDRGPSEQYF. The CDR3 region has the DNA TGTGCCAGCAGTAGGGACAGGGGGCCAAGCGAGCAGTACTTC.

The V gene is TRBV4-3, the J gene TRBJ2-3, with 8 bases identical to TRBD1. The CDR3 contains 17 residues. Germline CDR1 reads LGHNA; CDR2 reads YSLEER. V was pared by 2 bases and J by 4 bases, with 11 bases of the junction left unmatched. CDR3 sequence: CASSQIRQGLSADTQYF. CDR3 DNA sequence: TGCGCCAGCAGCCAAATACGACAGGGGCTGTCCGCAGATACGCAGTATTTT.

This chain links TRBV10-2 with TRBJ2-5; TRBD2 matches at 12 bases. The J call may be in error: the DNA end matches TRBJ2-7 better. Per the germline V gene, CDR1 is WSHSY and CDR2 is SAAADI. The CDR3 sequence is 16 residues long. The CDR3 protein is CASSDQTSGSSYEQYF. The DNA for the CDR3 is TGCGCCAGCAGTGACCAGACTAGCGGGAGCTCCTACGAGCAGTACTTC.

The V gene is TRBV5-1, the J gene TRBJ1-5, with 7 bases aligning to TRBD1. J gave up 3 bases and V 2 bases, and 5 bases lay outside the gene matches. Germline assignment: CDR1 SGHRS and CDR2 YFSETQ. The CDR3 has 15 amino acids. The CDR3 nucleotides read TGCGCCAGCAGCTTATACGGACAGGACAATCAGCCCCAGCATTTT. It codes for CASSLYGQDNQPQHF.

The V gene is TRBV7-3, the J gene TRBJ1-2, with D possibly TRBD1 on 6 matching bases. Germline CDR1 reads SGHTA; CDR2 reads FQGTGA. V was cut by 5 bases and J by 6 bases, with 13 bases left in between. CDR3 size: 13 residues. CDR3 sequence: CASSQGGTNGYTF. The CDR3 DNA is TGTGCCAGCAGCCAAGGGGGAACGAATGGCTACACCTTC.

The chain uses TRBV5-6 and TRBJ2-7, with a tentative D call TRBD1 (6 bases). V lost 7 bases and J lost 0, with 14 bases in between. The CDR3 is 14 residues long. Germline V CDR1 and CDR2: SGHDT, YYEEEE. CDR3 sequence: CASGIRDNSYEQYF. Written as DNA, the CDR3 is TGTGCCAGCGGCATCCGGGACAACTCCTACGAGCAGTACTTC.

The chain joins TRBV5-5 to TRBJ2-1; D perhaps matches TRBD1 (5 bases). The CDR3 is made up of 13 amino acids. CDR1 and CDR2 from the germline V gene are SGHKS and YYEKEE (reference sequence). With 3 bases removed from V and 7 bases from J, the gap between germline ends came to 11 bases. Here the CDR3 reads CASSWGSLNEQFF. DNA for the CDR3: TGTGCCAGCAGCTGGGGCAGTCTGAATGAGCAGTTCTTC.

This rearrangement joins TRBV10-3 to TRBJ2-3; D uncertain. Germline CDR1 ENHRY, CDR2 SYGVKD. The CDR3 has 14 amino acids. The V end was cut by 5 bases, the J end by 2 bases, with 11 bases between. This chain's CDR3 is CAISPTGHTDTQYF. Here the CDR3 DNA reads TGTGCCATCAGTCCGACGGGCCACACAGATACGCAGTATTTT.

The chain combines TRBV5-4 with TRBJ2-7; D is unresolved. Trimming stripped 2 bases from V and 4 bases from J, with 16 bases between. CDR1 is SGHNT and CDR2 is YYREEE in the germline V gene (reference sequence). This CDR3 region has 15 residues. Here the CDR3 reads CASSFNRPRSYEQYF. The CDR3 DNA follows: TGTGCCAGCAGCTTTAATCGGCCGCGGTCGTACGAGCAGTACTTC. Drawing the rest from reference TRBV5-4 and TRBJ2-7, the complete variable domain is ETGVTQSPTHLIKTRGQQVTLRCSSQSGHNTVSWYQQALGQGPQFIFQYYREEENGRGNFPPRFSGLQFPNYSSELNVNALELDDSALYLCASSFNRPRSYEQYFGPGTRLTVT.

The rearrangement joins TRBV6-5 to TRBJ2-3, with TRBD1 matching over 10 bases. The V and J ends lost 0 bases and 4 bases, in that order; junction bases with no gene match: 1. CDR3 length: 15 amino acids. Per germline, CDR1 MNHEY and CDR2 SVGAGI. In DNA form, the CDR3 reads TGTGCCAGCAGTTACTCGGACAGGGGGTCAGATACGCAGTATTTT. Its translation is CASSYSDRGSDTQYF.

This chain joins TRBV9 and TRBJ1-3, with D possibly TRBD1 on 5 matching bases. The CDR3 is 16 residues long. Germline CDR1 reads SGDLS; CDR2 reads YYNGEE. V gave up 4 bases and J gave up 6 bases, with 20 bases separating them. In DNA, the CDR3 is TGTGCCAGCAGCCAAACAACCCGGGACTCAGCAAACACCATATATTTT. This codes for CASSQTTRDSANTIYF.

V gene TRBV5-4 combines with J gene TRBJ1-3; the D is unclear. The CDR3 sequence is 17 residues long. The ends were cut back, 4 bases at V and 5 bases at J, with 22 bases in the middle. CDR1 and CDR2 from the germline V gene are SGHNT and YYREEE (reference sequence). CDR3 in amino acids: CASSQAVAPVIRNTIYF. In DNA form, the CDR3 reads TGTGCCAGCAGCCAAGCGGTGGCACCCGTTATCCGAAACACCATATATTTT. Filled out from reference TRBV5-4 and TRBJ1-3, the complete variable domain reads ETGVTQSPTHLIKTRGQQVTLRCSSQSGHNTVSWYQQALGQGPQFIFQYYREEENGRGNFPPRFSGLQFPNYSSELNVNALELDDSALYLCASSQAVAPVIRNTIYFGEGSWLTVV.

This chain uses TRBV27 with TRBJ2-7, with unresolved D. Germline V CDR1 and CDR2: MNHEY, SMNVEV (reference sequence). The CDR3 extends over 12 amino acids. V was clipped by 7 bases and J by 5 bases, with 12 bases between them. The CDR3 loop reads CASTSTQNEQYF. The DNA of the CDR3 is TGTGCCAGCACCTCGACTCAGAACGAGCAGTACTTC.

This chain joins TRBV2 and TRBJ2-2; the D is unclear. Looked up from germline, CDR1 is SNHLY and CDR2 is FYNNEI. The ends were cut back, 3 bases at V and 4 bases at J, with 15 bases in the middle. The length of the CDR3 is 16 residues. CDR3 coding DNA: TGTGCCAGCAGTGAGAGGCATGCTACTGGCACCGGGGAGCTGTTTTTT. The encoded protein is CASSERHATGTGELFF.

The table lists this clone with a count of one. V gene TRBV2 combines with J gene TRBJ1-1; D gene uncertain. Germline CDR1 SNHLY, CDR2 FYNNEI. V lost 4 bases and J lost 1, with 10 bases in between. The CDR3 has 14 residues. In DNA form, the CDR3 reads TGTGCCAGCAGTGCTAACAGACCGAACACTGAAGCTTTCTTT. Amino acid sequence: CASSANRPNTEAFF.

In this sample, this clone turned up once. The chain is built from TRBV5-7 and TRBJ1-2, with D unclear. TRBV5-7 belongs to the ORF category, with a function that is uncertain. The CDR3 contains 12 residues. The V gene lost 0 bases and the J gene lost 6 bases, with 6 bases spanning the gap. The CDR3 sequence: CASSLDSDGYTF. The CDR3 DNA follows: TGTGCCAGCAGCTTGGACTCTGATGGCTACACCTTC.

V is TRBV7-8 and J is TRBJ1-4; no clear D. This CDR3 comprises 12 residues. Germline V lookup: CDR1 SGHVS, CDR2 FQNEAQ. Trimming took off 1 base at V and 8 bases at J, with 5 bases between the two ends. Written as DNA, the CDR3 is TGTGCCAGCAGCTTAGTGGAAGAAAAACTGTTTTTT. Translated, it gives CASSLVEEKLFF.

About this clone: Possible read error: a much larger clone is one base away. The chain uses TRBV12-1 and TRBJ2-7. TRBV12-1 corresponds to a pseudogene. The CDR3 consists of 16 residues. CDR3 nucleotides: TGTGCCAGCAGCTCGGACTATTTGGGGGCCAACTACGGGCAGTACTTC. Translation gives CASSSDYLGANYGQYF.

The chain couples TRBV28 to TRBJ1-1; no reliable D call. The germline V gene encodes CDR1 MDHEN and CDR2 SYDVKM. CDR3 length: 14 amino acids. With 2 bases removed from V and 1 base from J, the gap between germline ends came to 8 bases. CDR3 region: CASSLIRGNTEAFF. Here the CDR3 DNA reads TGTGCCAGCAGTTTAATCCGGGGGAACACTGAAGCTTTCTTT.

The rearrangement joins TRBV6-1 to TRBJ2-5, with 9 bases fitting TRBD2. Germline CDR1 and CDR2: MNHNS and SASEGT. The CDR3 runs 15 residues. J was trimmed by 4 bases and V by 6 bases; bases with no gene match: 9. The CDR3 nucleotides read TGTGCCAGCAGCCGAAGGCGGGGGGGCCTAGAGACCCAGTACTTC. Amino acid sequence: CASSRRRGGLETQYF.

The V and J genes are TRBV11-1 and TRBJ2-6; a possible D gene is TRBD1 (5 bases). V gave up 7 bases and J gave up 0 bases, with 13 bases separating them. Germline V gene lookup returns CDR1 SGHAT and CDR2 FQDESV (reference sequence). The CDR3 runs 16 residues. The CDR3 DNA reads as TGTGCCAGCATCGAGACAGACCACTCTGGGGCCAACGTCCTGACTTTC. Protein product: CASIETDHSGANVLTF.

This rearrangement joins TRBV4-1 to TRBJ1-1; D is uncertain. V lost 0 bases, J lost 3 bases, and 8 bases lay in between. The CDR3 is 14 amino acids. Germline values: CDR1 MGHRA, CDR2 YSYEKL. The CDR3 sequence: CASSQDGGYTEAFF. The CDR3 region has the DNA TGCGCCAGCAGCCAAGATGGAGGCTACACTGAAGCTTTCTTT.

V and J are TRBV28 and TRBJ2-5, with D possibly TRBD2 on 7 matching bases. The germline V gene has CDR1 MDHEN and CDR2 SYDVKM. V dropped 3 bases and J dropped 4 bases, with 21 bases sitting between them. This CDR3 has 17 amino acids. The CDR3 protein is CASSFNRGALHRETQYF. CDR3 bases: TGTGCCAGCAGTTTTAATCGGGGGGCCTTGCATCGAGAGACCCAGTACTTC. The variable domain in full, completed from reference TRBV28 and TRBJ2-5, reads DVKVTQSSRYLVKRTGEKVFLECVQDMDHENMFWYRQDPGLGLRLIYFSYDVKMKEKGDIPEGYSVSREKKERFSLILESASTNQTSMYLCASSFNRGALHRETQYFGPGTRLLVL.

This chain connects TRBV29-1 to TRBJ2-3; maybe TRBD1 (6 bases). The V and J ends lost 3 bases and 2 bases respectively, with 9 bases between them. The length of the CDR3 is 13 residues. Germline CDR1 reads SQVTM; CDR2 reads ANQGSEA. In nucleotides, the CDR3 is TGCAGCGTTGAGAGGGGACACACAGATACGCAGTATTTT. Protein sequence: CSVERGHTDTQYF.

The CDR3 loop is CASSIDSFYGYTF. For the CDR3, the DNA is TGTGCCAGCAGCATCGACAGCTTCTATGGCTACACCTTC. The chain has TRBV11-2 and TRBJ1-2; tentatively, D is TRBD1 (5 bases). The germline gives CDR1 SGHAT, CDR2 FQNNGV. V was clipped by 5 bases and J by 4 bases, with 11 bases between them. This CDR3 has 13 residues.

The chain combines TRBV7-3 with TRBJ2-5; 9 positions agree with TRBD2. The germline V gene encodes CDR1 SGHTA and CDR2 FQGTGA. J was trimmed by 1 base and V by 4 bases; bases with no gene match: 7. CDR3 length: 16 amino acids. The CDR3 DNA reads as TGTGCCAGCAGCTCGGGTTCAGCGGGGGGCCAAGAGACCCAGTACTTC. It specifies CASSSGSAGGQETQYF.

V usage is TRBV7-9 and J usage is TRBJ1-3; TRBD1 might be the D (6 bases). There are 16 residues in the CDR3. Looked up from germline, CDR1 is SEHNR and CDR2 is FQNEAQ (reference sequence). V was trimmed by 5 bases and J by 4 bases, leaving 18 bases between them. CDR3 bases: TGTGCCAGCAGCGACCGACAGGCCGAAAAGGGAAACACCATATATTTT. Protein sequence: CASSDRQAEKGNTIYF. The full variable domain, its missing parts supplied by reference TRBV7-9 and TRBJ1-3, is DTGVSQNPRHKITKRGQNVTFRCDPISEHNRLYWYRQTLGQGPEFLTYFQNEAQLEKSRLLSDRFSAERPKGSFSTLEIQRTEQGDSAMYLCASSDRQAEKGNTIYFGEGSWLTVV.